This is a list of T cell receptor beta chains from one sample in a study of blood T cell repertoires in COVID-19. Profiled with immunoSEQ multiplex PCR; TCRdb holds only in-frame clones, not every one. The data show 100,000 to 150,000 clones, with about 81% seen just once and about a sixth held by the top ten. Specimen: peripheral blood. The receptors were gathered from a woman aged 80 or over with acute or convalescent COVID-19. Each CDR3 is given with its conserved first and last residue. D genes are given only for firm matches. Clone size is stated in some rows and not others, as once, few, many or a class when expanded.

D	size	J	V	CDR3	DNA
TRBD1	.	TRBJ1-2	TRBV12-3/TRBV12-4	CASRPTGFYGYTF	TGTGCCAGCAGGCCGACAGGGTTCTATGGCTACACCTTC
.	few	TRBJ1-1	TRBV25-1	CASSEYRDTEAFF	TGTGCCAGCAGTGAATACAGGGATACTGAAGCTTTCTTT
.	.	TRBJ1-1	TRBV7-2	CASSLFPGDTEAFF	TGTGCCAGCAGCTTATTTCCAGGGGACACTGAAGCTTTCTTT
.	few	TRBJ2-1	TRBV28	CASGEYSPSYNEQFF	TGTGCCAGCGGAGAGTACTCCCCCTCCTACAATGAGCAGTTCTTC
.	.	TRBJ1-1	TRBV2	CASSYSFMNTEAFF	TGTGCCAGCAGTTACTCGTTTATGAACACTGAAGCTTTCTTT
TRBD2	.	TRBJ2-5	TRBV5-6	CASSASGGLETQYF	TGTGCCAGCAGCGCCAGCGGGGGCCTTGAGACCCAGTACTTC
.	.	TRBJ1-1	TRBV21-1	CASSRRAAPMNTEAFF	TGTGCCAGCAGCCGACGAGCGGCGCCCATGAACACTGAAGCTTTCTTT
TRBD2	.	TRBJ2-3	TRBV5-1	CASSRGLAGVGTDTQYF	TGCGCCAGCAGCCGGGGACTAGCGGGAGTTGGCACAGATACGCAGTATTTT
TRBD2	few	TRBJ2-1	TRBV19	CASSNIAGINNEQFF	TGTGCCAGTAGTAACATAGCGGGTATTAACAATGAGCAGTTCTTC
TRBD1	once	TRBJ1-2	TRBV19	CASSIDRGLGYTF	TGTGCCAGTAGTATTGACAGGGGGCTTGGCTACACCTTC
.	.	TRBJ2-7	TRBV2	CASRRRQVIYEQYF	TGTGCCAGCAGGAGGAGACAGGTGATCTACGAGCAGTACTTC
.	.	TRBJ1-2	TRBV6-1	CASSEGRMGYTF	TGTGCCAGCAGTGAGGGGCGTATGGGCTACACCTTC
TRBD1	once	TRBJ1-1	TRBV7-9	CASSPYSGTDTEAFF	TGTGCCAGCAGCCCGTACTCCGGGACAGACACTGAAGCTTTCTTT
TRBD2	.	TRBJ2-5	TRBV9	CASSNGTSGIRETQYF	TGTGCCAGCAGCAACGGGACTAGCGGGATTAGAGAGACCCAGTACTTC
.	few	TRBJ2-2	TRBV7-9	CASSLIWYTENTGELFF	TGTGCCAGCAGCTTGATATGGTACACCGAGAACACCGGGGAGCTGTTTTTT
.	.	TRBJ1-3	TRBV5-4	CASSLDPGLSSGNTIYF	TGTGCCAGCAGCTTAGATCCGGGACTTAGCTCTGGAAACACCATATATTTT
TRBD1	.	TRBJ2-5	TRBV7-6	CASGQGQETQYF	TGTGCCAGCGGACAGGGTCAAGAGACCCAGTACTTC
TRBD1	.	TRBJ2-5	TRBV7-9	CASSLGDRGPQETQYF	TGTGCCAGCAGCTTAGGGGACAGGGGACCACAAGAGACCCAGTACTTC
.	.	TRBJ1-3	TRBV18	CASSPASGNTIYF	TGTGCCAGCTCACCAGCTAGCGGAAACACCATATATTTT
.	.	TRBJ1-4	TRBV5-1	CASSSRQASNEKLFF	TGCGCCAGCAGCTCAAGACAGGCCAGTAATGAAAAACTGTTTTTT
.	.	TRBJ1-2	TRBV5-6	CASSLEGGATVRGYTF	TGTGCCAGCAGCTTGGAAGGGGGGGCCACCGTTCGGGGCTACACCTTC
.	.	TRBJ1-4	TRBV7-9	CASSTGGVGQHEKLFF	TGTGCCAGCAGCACAGGAGGGGTGGGTCAGCATGAAAAACTGTTTTTT
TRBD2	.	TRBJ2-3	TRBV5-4	CASSSATSVIDTQYF	TGTGCCAGCAGTTCCGCGACTAGCGTGATAGATACGCAGTATTTT
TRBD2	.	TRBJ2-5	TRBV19	CASSIAGTSGGPQETQYF	TGTGCCAGTAGTATAGCTGGGACTAGCGGGGGACCACAAGAGACCCAGTACTTC
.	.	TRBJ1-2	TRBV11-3	CASSLDGGGGYTF	TGTGCCAGCAGCTTAGATGGCGGAGGTGGCTACACCTTC
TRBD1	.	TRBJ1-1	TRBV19	CASKDGRQGNTEAFF	TGTGCCAGTAAGGATGGCAGACAGGGAAACACTGAAGCTTTCTTT
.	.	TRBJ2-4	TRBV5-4	CASSRWEDDIQYF	TGTGCCAGCAGTAGGTGGGAGGATGACATTCAGTACTTC
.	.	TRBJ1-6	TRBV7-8	CASSLVFQANSPLHF	TGTGCCAGCAGCTTAGTGTTTCAGGCCAATTCACCCCTCCACTTT
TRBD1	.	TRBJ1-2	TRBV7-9	CASTSLGGQGSNYGYTF	TGTGCCAGCACCTCCCTTGGGGGACAGGGGTCGAACTATGGCTACACCTTC
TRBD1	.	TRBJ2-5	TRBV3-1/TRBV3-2	CASSYGTGQETQYF	TGTGCCAGCAGCTATGGGACAGGACAAGAGACCCAGTACTTC
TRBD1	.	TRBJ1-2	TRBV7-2	CASSGSGQGYGYTF	TGTGCCAGCAGCGGGTCGGGACAGGGTTATGGCTACACCTTC
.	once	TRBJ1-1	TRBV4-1	CASSQDGRFMNTEAFF	TGCGCCAGCAGCCAAGACGGCAGGTTTATGAACACTGAAGCTTTCTTT
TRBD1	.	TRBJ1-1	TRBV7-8	CASSWTGGRNTEAFF	TGTGCCAGCAGCTGGACAGGGGGCAGGAACACTGAAGCTTTCTTT
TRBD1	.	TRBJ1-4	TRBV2	CASRSTGVTNEKLFF	TGTGCCAGCAGGTCTACAGGGGTGACTAATGAAAAACTGTTTTTT
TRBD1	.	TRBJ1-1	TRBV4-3	CASSQGTGANTEAFF	TGCGCCAGCAGCCAAGGGACAGGGGCGAACACTGAAGCTTTCTTT
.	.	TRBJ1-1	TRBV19	CASSIDPAGDTQAFF	TGTGCCAGTAGTATAGATCCGGCAGGGGACACCCAGGCTTTCTTT
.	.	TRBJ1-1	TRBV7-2	CASSLASGVNTEAFF	TGTGCCAGCAGCTTAGCTTCGGGGGTGAACACTGAAGCTTTCTTT
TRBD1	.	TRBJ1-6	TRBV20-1	CSASPAGGLYNSPLHF	TGCAGTGCTAGTCCGGCAGGGGGGCTTTATAATTCACCCCTCCACTTT
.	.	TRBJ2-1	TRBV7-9	CASSSSRLGGNEQFF	TGTGCCAGCAGCTCCAGCCGGCTGGGGGGTAATGAGCAGTTCTTC
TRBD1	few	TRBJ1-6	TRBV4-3	CASSPMTGGGSPLHF	TGCGCCAGCAGCCCAATGACAGGGGGCGGTTCACCCCTCCACTTT
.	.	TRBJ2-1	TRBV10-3	CAISESPTYYNEQFF	TGTGCCATCAGTGAGTCGCCTACCTACTACAATGAGCAGTTCTTC
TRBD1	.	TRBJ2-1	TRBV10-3	CATSRDRGNEQFF	TGTGCCACGTCCCGGGACAGGGGAAATGAGCAGTTCTTC
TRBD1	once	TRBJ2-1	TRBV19	CASSSTGVQEQFF	TGTGCCAGTAGTTCCACAGGGGTACAAGAGCAGTTCTTC
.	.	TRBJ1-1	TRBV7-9	CASSIQENTEAFF	TGTGCCAGCAGCATTCAGGAGAACACTGAAGCTTTCTTT
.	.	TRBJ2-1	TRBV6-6	CASSIPPGNEQFF	TGTGCCAGCAGTATTCCACCGGGGAATGAGCAGTTCTTC
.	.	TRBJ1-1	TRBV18	CASSRDSSEAFF	TGTGCCAGCTCACGAGACAGTTCTGAAGCTTTCTTT
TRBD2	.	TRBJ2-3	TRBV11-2	CASSSTSGATLRTDTQYF	TGTGCCAGCAGCTCTACTAGCGGCGCCACTCTAAGAACAGATACGCAGTATTTT
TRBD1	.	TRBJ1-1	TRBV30	CAWRDTGARAVEAFF	TGTGCCTGGAGAGACACAGGGGCAAGGGCGGTTGAAGCTTTCTTT
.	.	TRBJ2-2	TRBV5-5	CASSSAVGTNTGELFF	TGTGCCAGCAGCTCTGCTGTCGGGACGAACACCGGGGAGCTGTTTTTT
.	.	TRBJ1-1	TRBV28	CASSLLGQMNTEAFF	TGTGCCAGCAGTTTATTGGGACAAATGAACACTGAAGCTTTCTTT
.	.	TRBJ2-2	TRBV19	CASSIRSATAGELFF	TGTGCCAGTAGTATACGAAGCGCGACTGCCGGGGAGCTGTTTTTT
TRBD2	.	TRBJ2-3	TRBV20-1	CSASSGGWTDTQYF	TGCAGTGCTAGTTCGGGGGGGTGGACAGATACGCAGTATTTT
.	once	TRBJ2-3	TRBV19	CASSMRDTDTQYF	TGTGCCAGTAGTATGAGGGACACAGATACGCAGTATTTT
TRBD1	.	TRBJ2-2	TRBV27	CASSLFRTGYSTGELFF	TGTGCCAGCAGTTTATTCCGGACAGGGTATTCGACCGGGGAGCTGTTTTTT
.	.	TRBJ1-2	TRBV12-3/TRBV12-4	CASSSNYGYTF	TGTGCCAGCAGTTCAAACTATGGCTACACCTTC
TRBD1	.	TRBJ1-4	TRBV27	CASSLTGFGEKLFF	TGTGCCAGCAGTTTGACAGGGTTCGGTGAAAAACTGTTTTTT
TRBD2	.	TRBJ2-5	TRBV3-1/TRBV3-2	CASTSRTSGKETQYF	TGTGCCAGCACCTCAAGGACTAGCGGAAAAGAGACCCAGTACTTC